These 2 T cell receptor beta chains came from one sample sequenced in a study of T-cell memory formation after mild COVID-19. TCRdb re-derived calls from the 5' RACE reads in MiXCR, one entry per CDR3 protein. Here the sample spans 100,000 to 130,000 distinct CDR3 sequences, around an eighth being singletons. Input material: PBMCs or a T cell subset sorted from them (not recorded which). These receptors were obtained from a man between 18 and 35 years old who had mild COVID-19 (a few samples of this study predate the infection). Cell type and time point are not known.

This clonotype showed up just a few times. V and J are TRBV7-2 and TRBJ2-7; D is possibly TRBD2 (5 bases). Germline-derived CDR1 and CDR2 are SGHTA and FQGNSA. The CDR3 is 14 residues long. V gave up 3 bases and J gave up 2 bases, with 11 bases separating them. CDR3 bases: TGTGCCAGCAGCTTCATCGGAGGAACCTACGAGCAGTACTTC. This codes for CASSFIGGTYEQYF.

The chain joins TRBV6-4 to TRBJ2-3; D gene ambiguous. This CDR3 is built from 15 residues. Trimming left V 3 bases short and J 7 bases short, with 17 bases between. Germline assignment: CDR1 MRHNA and CDR2 SNTAGT. The CDR3 sequence is CASSEWGNRVNTQYF. The CDR3 DNA is TGTGCCAGCAGTGAATGGGGAAACAGAGTAAATACGCAGTATTTT.